The clone carrying this T cell receptor (beta chain) has ten or more counts. This sample is drawn from a study of T cells in Graves' hyperthyroidism and ophthalmopathy. The CDR3 spans 14 residues. Germline CDR1 and CDR2: DFQATT and SNEGSKA (reference sequence). V was cut by 0 bases and J by 5 bases, with 13 bases left in between. TCR beta CDR3 sequences were amplified from RNA transcripts. First-round RT-PCR targeting the TCR CDR3 was performed with the HTBI primer set. TCRdb used MiXCR to reprocess the multiplex PCR reads, holding one entry per CDR3 protein. The profile shows some 650,000 distinct CDR3 sequences, about a sixth of them singletons.

The chain carries TRBV20-1 and TRBJ1-1, with D maybe TRBD1 (6 bases). The sample consisted of blood. This TCR was recovered from a woman in her thirties or forties with Graves' ophthalmopathy. CDR3 loop: CSARDPQGRTEAFF. Written as DNA, the CDR3 is TGCAGTGCTAGAGACCCACAGGGTAGGACTGAAGCTTTCTTT.